The entry below gives a single T cell receptor (beta chain) sequence along with its context. What it recognizes is unknown. Only in-frame clones appear in the TCRdb table, and some are missing; sequencing was by immunoSEQ multiplex PCR. Here the sample spans 85,000 to 130,000 clones, 90% being singletons. The CDR3 contains 12 residues. V lost 3 bases to trimming and J lost 9 bases, with 9 bases between them. Germline CDR1 is SGHNT and CDR2 is YENEEA. This record belongs to a study of OX40 agonist ivuxolimab in advanced cancers. Looking at the study overall: The dose of intravenous ivuxolimab that patients received every 2 weeks ranged from 0.01 to 10 mg/kg. Whole-study results and caveats: Nonresponders included some who also had low normalized T-cell clonal expansion. Both blood CD4+ and CD8+ T cells showed clonal growth by week 6 at 0.1 to 3.0 mg/kg.

Autoimmune disease history or systemic immunosuppression excluded patients. The sequenced sample was CD4+ or CD8+ T cells sorted from blood, obtained in a trial of the OX40 agonist ivuxolimab. The gene calls are TRBV11-3 and TRBJ2-1, with a tentative D call TRBD1 (5 bases). The origin of this receptor is an adult with an advanced solid tumor such as melanoma, head and neck, liver or kidney cancer. The DNA of the CDR3 is TGTGCCAGCAGCTTCTCCCAGGGTGAGCAGTTCTTC. It codes for CASSFSQGEQFF.